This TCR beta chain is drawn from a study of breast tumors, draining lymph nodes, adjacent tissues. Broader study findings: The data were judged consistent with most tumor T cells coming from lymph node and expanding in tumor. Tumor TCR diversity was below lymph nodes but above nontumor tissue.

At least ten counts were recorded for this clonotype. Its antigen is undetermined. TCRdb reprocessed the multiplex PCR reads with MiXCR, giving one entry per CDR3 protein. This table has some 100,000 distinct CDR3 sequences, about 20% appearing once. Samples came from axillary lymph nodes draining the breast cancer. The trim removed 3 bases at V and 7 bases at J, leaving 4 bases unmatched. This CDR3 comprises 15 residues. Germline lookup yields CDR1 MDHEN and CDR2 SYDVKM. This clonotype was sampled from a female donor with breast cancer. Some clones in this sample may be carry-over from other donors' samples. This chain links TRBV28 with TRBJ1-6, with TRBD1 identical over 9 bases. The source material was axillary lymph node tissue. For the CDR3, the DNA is TGTGCCAGCAGTTTGATTGGACAGGGGAATTCACCCCTCCACTTT. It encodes CASSLIGQGNSPLHF.